This TCR beta chain was profiled in a study of T cells in localized non-small cell lung cancer. General observations from the study: Appearance in adjacent lung was seen for a median around 61 of the top 100 tumor clones. Uninvolved neighboring lung showed the greatest T cell clonality, exceeding tumor. Heterogeneity stays possible, as sequencing covered only one tumor region.

TCRdb keeps only in-frame clones here, not all; method: immunoSEQ multiplex PCR. In the table there are about 53,000 clones, 65% to 85% of which are singletons. CDR3 size: 15 residues. V lost 5 bases and J lost 4; bases outside the gene matches: 9. From germline, CDR1 is MNHNY and CDR2 SVGAGI (reference sequence). A remark on this clone: What it binds is unknown.

This specimen was peripheral blood mononuclear cells, taken before any cancer treatment. The V call is TRBV6-6, the J call TRBJ2-7; the match to TRBD1 covers 9 bases. This receptor was taken from a man between 40 and 69 years old with stage III lung adenocarcinoma. CDR3 protein: CASSPSGTGIYEQYF. The CDR3 bases are TGTGCCAGCAGTCCCTCCGGGACAGGGATATACGAGCAGTACTTC.